This T cell receptor beta chain was obtained from a study of T-cell memory formation after mild COVID-19. V lost 4 bases and J lost 12, with 13 bases in between. The CDR3 runs 12 residues. The germline V gene has CDR1 MNHEY and CDR2 SVGEGT. Overall study findings and caveats: Some clones that responded turned up in pre-infection memory, which suggests that cross-reactive memory joined in.

TCRdb fed the 5' RACE reads into MiXCR, producing one record per CDR3 protein. The sample includes under 250,000 distinct CDR3 sequences, roughly 9.4% seen only once; the top ten take around 21%. Turning to this clonotype: Its antigen is as yet unknown.

The V call is TRBV6-2 or TRBV6-3, the J call TRBJ2-1, with TRBD2 as a possible D gene (5 bases). The receptor was derived from a man between 18 and 35 years old who had mild COVID-19 (a few samples of this study predate the infection). Cell type and time point are not known. The sample was PBMCs or a T cell subset sorted from them (not recorded which). Here the CDR3 reads CASSSLSRGQFF. CDR3 nucleotides: TGTGCCAGCAGTTCCCTATCTCGGGGGCAGTTCTTC.